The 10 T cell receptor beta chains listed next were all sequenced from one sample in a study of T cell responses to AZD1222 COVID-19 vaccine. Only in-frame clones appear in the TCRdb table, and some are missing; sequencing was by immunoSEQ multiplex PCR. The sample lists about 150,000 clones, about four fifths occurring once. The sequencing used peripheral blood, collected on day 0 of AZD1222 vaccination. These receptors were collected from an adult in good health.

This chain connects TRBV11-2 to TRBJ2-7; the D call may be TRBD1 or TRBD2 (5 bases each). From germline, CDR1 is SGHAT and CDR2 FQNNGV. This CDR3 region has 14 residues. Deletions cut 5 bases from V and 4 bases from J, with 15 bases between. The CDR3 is CASSLARGQYEQYF. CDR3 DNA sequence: TGTGCCAGCAGCCTAGCCCGGGGCCAATACGAGCAGTACTTC.

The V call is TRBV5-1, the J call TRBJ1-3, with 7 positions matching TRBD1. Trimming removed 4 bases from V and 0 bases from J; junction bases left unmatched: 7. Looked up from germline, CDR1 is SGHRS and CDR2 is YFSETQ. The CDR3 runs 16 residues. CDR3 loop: CASSVQGVSSGNTIYF. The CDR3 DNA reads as TGCGCCAGCAGCGTCCAGGGGGTCTCCTCTGGAAACACCATATATTTT.

DNA for the CDR3: TGCGCCAGTTCCGGGACTAGCGGACAAGAGACCCAGTACTTC. Its translation is CASSGTSGQETQYF. The chain joins TRBV5-1 to TRBJ2-5; TRBD2 aligns across 11 bases. CDR1 is SGHRS and CDR2 is YFSETQ in the germline V gene. J gave up 2 bases and V 8 bases, and 5 bases lay outside the gene matches. The CDR3 extends over 14 amino acids.

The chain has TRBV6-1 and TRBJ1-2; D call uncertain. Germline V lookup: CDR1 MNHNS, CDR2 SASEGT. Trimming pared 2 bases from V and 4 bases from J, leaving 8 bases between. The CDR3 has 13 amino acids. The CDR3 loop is CASSEQAPYGYTF. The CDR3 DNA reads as TGTGCCAGCAGTGAACAGGCACCCTATGGCTACACCTTC.

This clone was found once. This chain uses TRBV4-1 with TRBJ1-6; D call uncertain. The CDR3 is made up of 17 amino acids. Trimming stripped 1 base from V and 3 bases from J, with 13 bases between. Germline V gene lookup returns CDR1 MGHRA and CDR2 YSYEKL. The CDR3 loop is CASSQGSGVDYNSPLHF. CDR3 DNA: TGCGCCAGCAGCCAAGGGTCCGGAGTAGACTATAATTCACCCCTCCACTTT.

The CDR3 nucleotides are TGTGCCAGCAGTTCCCCAGATAGTCAGCCCCAGCATTTT. Its protein product is CASSSPDSQPQHF. This chain connects TRBV28 to TRBJ1-5; D not certain. V was pared by 4 bases and J by 6 bases, with 10 bases between. Germline V gene sequence: CDR1 MDHEN, CDR2 SYDVKM. The CDR3 spans 13 residues.

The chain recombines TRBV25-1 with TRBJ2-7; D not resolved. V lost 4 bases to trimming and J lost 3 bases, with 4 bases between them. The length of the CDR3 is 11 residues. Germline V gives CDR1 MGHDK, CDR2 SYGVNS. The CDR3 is CASSGLYEQYF. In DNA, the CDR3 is TGTGCCAGCAGTGGACTCTACGAGCAGTACTTC.

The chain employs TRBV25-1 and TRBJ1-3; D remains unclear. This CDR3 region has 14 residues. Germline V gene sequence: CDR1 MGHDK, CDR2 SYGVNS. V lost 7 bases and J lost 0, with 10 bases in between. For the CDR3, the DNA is TGTGCCAGCACGGAATCCGGCTCTGGAAACACCATATATTTT. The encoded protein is CASTESGSGNTIYF.

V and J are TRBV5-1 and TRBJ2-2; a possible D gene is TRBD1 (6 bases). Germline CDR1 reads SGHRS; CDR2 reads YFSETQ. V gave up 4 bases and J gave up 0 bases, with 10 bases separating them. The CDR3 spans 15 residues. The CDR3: CASSPRTANTGELFF. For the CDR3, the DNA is TGCGCCAGCAGCCCAAGGACAGCGAACACCGGGGAGCTGTTTTTT.

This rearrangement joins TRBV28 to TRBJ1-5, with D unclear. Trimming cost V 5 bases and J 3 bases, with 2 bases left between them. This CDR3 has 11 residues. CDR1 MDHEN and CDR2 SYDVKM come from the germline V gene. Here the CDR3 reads CASSNNQPQHF. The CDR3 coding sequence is TGTGCCAGCAGTAACAATCAGCCCCAGCATTTT. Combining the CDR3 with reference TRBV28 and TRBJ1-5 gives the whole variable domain DVKVTQSSRYLVKRTGEKVFLECVQDMDHENMFWYRQDPGLGLRLIYFSYDVKMKEKGDIPEGYSVSREKKERFSLILESASTNQTSMYLCASSNNQPQHFGDGTRLSIL.